Reported below is one T cell receptor (beta chain). This clone came up once. Its cognate antigen has yet to be identified. It has no much larger one-base neighbor in the sample; base qualities were not kept. TCRbeta CDR3 regions were amplified from genomic DNA using the immunoSEQ Assay, a bias-controlled multiplex PCR. In the source study's methods: Within the assay, amplification of reference gene primers was used to estimate how many nucleated cells each sample contained. To quantify the absolute abundance of each unique TCRbeta CDR3 rearrangement, sequence reads were collapsed and filtered. For each sample, productive Simpson clonality was calculated by taking the square root of Simpson's diversity index across productive rearrangements. TCRdb re-hosts the immuneACCESS table, in-frame sequences only. Its copies lack some clones; in the studies checked, an unresolved V gene accounts for under half of them, and the cause for the rest is not known. V, J and clone size are those of that table, while D and trimming were read from the DNA. Counted in this sample were just over 150,000 clones; about 80% of them appeared once. Clones ranked in the top ten supply around 7% of the sample.

At one collaborating source in Seattle, patients were enrolled during active infection and were followed longitudinally through the course of disease. Collaborating institutions collected whole blood in K2EDTA tubes following their own protocols. For TCRbeta analysis, collaborators shipped samples in one of three forms: frozen whole blood, isolated PBMCs, or DNA extracted from either of those sample types. V ends up 7 bases short and J 6 bases short, with an unmatched junction base count of 7. CDR1 and CDR2 (MNHEY, SMNVEV) derive from the germline V gene (reference sequence). The CDR3 covers 13 residues, taking in both the cysteine and the phenylalanine. Of the read, only the CDR3 DNA is kept; its 39 bases are in frame from base 1. These data originate in a study of blood T cell repertoires in COVID-19 (dated by TCRdb to the early 2020s). For context, the study as a whole: Samples covering the acute and convalescent phases of COVID-19 were provided by collaborators in the United States, Italy and Spain. The material from the prospective study consisted of cDNA or gDNA derived from T cells, B-cell-depleted T cells, or PBMCs. Deeply sampled blood TCRbeta repertoires from subjects exposed to, actively infected with, or recovered from COVID-19 were included in the dataset. The repertoires were released in a freely available public database intended as a resource for research on the immune response to SARS-CoV-2. The samples were drawn from two sources: the first 160 participants of the ongoing ImmuneRACE study, and fewer than 1,500 subjects contributed by 6 global collaborators. Sample metadata almost always included a de-identified subject ID, COVID-19 status, age in years and sex. HLA class I and class II types, where available, came from metadata supplied by the sample provider rather than from assay-based typing. General findings and caveats noted by the study authors: Clinical and demographic metadata were provided uncurated, with the amount varying by source and participant.

The rearrangement joined TRBV27 to TRBJ1-1; 8 bases in the middle match TRBD1. Sequenced: peripheral blood. The receptor was isolated from a woman between 40 and 50 years old with COVID-19, enrolled during active disease. CDR3 sequence: CASKRDRLSEAFF. Here is the DNA: TGTGCCAGCAAACGGGACAGGCTGTCTGAAGCTTTCTTT.